This T cell receptor (beta chain) was observed in a study of beta chain features in type 1 diabetes. Study observations and caveats: Moderate but significant shortening of TCRB CDR3s was recorded in all four CD4+ subsets from Type 1 diabetes patients. Reduced insertions and increased deletions marked VDJ junctions in type 1 diabetes patients.

cDNA synthesis used the whole RNA isolate, giving expressed TCRB sequences. Repertoires were generated with immunoSEQ multiplex PCR, while TCRdb's copy carries only in-frame clones and drops some. Among tens of thousands of clones, almost 50% were seen once, and the ten largest hold 0.65% to 0.85%. Germline V CDR1 and CDR2: SGHTS, YDEGEE. V lost 0 bases and J 3 bases, leaving 6 bases between the germline ends. This CDR3 region has 13 residues. This clone came up a few times. The antigen is unknown. A single heparinised draw of roughly 0.11 L on average was taken per donor. Stem cell-like memory, regulatory, central memory and naive CD4+ cells were sorted via CD45RO/CCR7/CD25/CD127/CD95/CD27.

What was sequenced was central memory CD4+ T cells from blood. The V call is TRBV5-8, the J call TRBJ2-5; D ambiguous. The TCR comes from a man younger than 40 with type 1 diabetes. Written as DNA, the CDR3 is TGTGCCAGCAGCTTGGGACGGGAAGAGACCCAGTACTTC. Translation: CASSLGREETQYF.